This is a list of T cell receptor beta chains from one sample in a study of blood T cell repertoires in COVID-19. Repertoires were generated with immunoSEQ multiplex PCR, while TCRdb's copy carries only in-frame clones and drops some. The sample lists over 200,000 clones, about 85% seen once, with more than 10% in the top ten. The sequencing input was peripheral blood. Source of these receptors: a young woman who had recovered from COVID-19. Both conserved end residues are part of each CDR3. D genes are given only for firm matches. Where a row states a size, it is once, few, many or the class of an expanded clone; other rows omit it.

len,v_gene,j_gene,d_gene,abundance,CDR3nt,CDR3aa
16,TRBV9,TRBJ1-1,TRBD1,-,TGTGCCAGCAGCGCACCTCGACAGGGTTTAAACACTGAAGCTTTCTTT,CASSAPRQGLNTEAFF
15,TRBV24-1,TRBJ2-1,TRBD1,once,TGTGCCACCAGTGACCAGGACAGGGGGCGCGGTGAGCAGTTCTTC,CATSDQDRGRGEQFF
14,TRBV7-2,TRBJ1-1,-,-,TGTGCCAGCAGCTTAACGGGATGGAACACTGAAGCTTTCTTT,CASSLTGWNTEAFF
12,TRBV3-1/TRBV3-2,TRBJ2-2,-,few,TGTGCCAGCAGCCAAGGGCCCGGGGAGCTGTTTTTT,CASSQGPGELFF
14,TRBV18,TRBJ1-6,-,-,TGTGCCAGCTCACAAGACAGCTATAATTCACCCCTCCACTTT,CASSQDSYNSPLHF
14,TRBV6-2/TRBV6-3,TRBJ2-7,-,-,TGTGCCAGCAGTTCCGCAGGGGATTCCTCCGAGCAGTACTTC,CASSSAGDSSEQYF
14,TRBV27,TRBJ1-5,-,-,TGTGCCAGCAGACCCGCGGGTTTAAATCAGCCCCAGCATTTT,CASRPAGLNQPQHF
15,TRBV6-2/TRBV6-3,TRBJ1-1,-,-,TGTGCCAGCAGTTACGTCGGCAGGGGAAGAACTGAAGCTTTCTTT,CASSYVGRGRTEAFF
13,TRBV5-6,TRBJ1-2,-,-,TGTGCCAGCAGCACCGGAGCTAACTATGGCTACACCTTC,CASSTGANYGYTF
15,TRBV19,TRBJ2-1,TRBD1,few,TGTGCCAGTAGTCCCCGACAGGGGTCTTACAATGAGCAGTTCTTC,CASSPRQGSYNEQFF
12,TRBV29-1,TRBJ1-2,-,-,TGCAGCGTTCCCTCGGGGGTGGACGGCTACACCTTC,CSVPSGVDGYTF
14,TRBV18,TRBJ2-7,-,-,TGTGCCAGCTCACCGTTAAGCGTTACCTACGAGCAGTACTTC,CASSPLSVTYEQYF
18,TRBV5-6,TRBJ1-3,-,few,TGTGCCAGCAGCTTCTCCGGGACAAACCTTTACTCTGGAAACACCATATATTTT,CASSFSGTNLYSGNTIYF
12,TRBV5-4,TRBJ1-1,-,-,TGTGCCAGCAGCTTGGGGAGACAGGAAGCTTTCTTT,CASSLGRQEAFF
14,TRBV7-9,TRBJ2-5,-,-,TGTGCCAGCAGCCCCCCGGCGGGAATAGAGACCCAGTACTTC,CASSPPAGIETQYF
13,TRBV10-2,TRBJ1-1,TRBD1,once,TGCGCCAGCAGTTTGACAGGGAGAACTGAAGCTTTCTTT,CASSLTGRTEAFF
10,TRBV20-1,TRBJ2-3,-,-,TGCAGCCCCAGGGGAGATACGCAGTATTTT,CSPRGDTQYF
14,TRBV11-2,TRBJ2-7,-,-,TGTGCCAGCAGCTTAGGAGGTAGTGTCTACGAGCAGTACTTC,CASSLGGSVYEQYF
14,TRBV4-3,TRBJ1-1,TRBD1,-,TGCGCCAGCAGCCCGGGACAGGGGGCCGCTGAAGCTTTCTTT,CASSPGQGAAEAFF
12,TRBV12-3/TRBV12-4,TRBJ1-4,TRBD1,-,TGTGCCAGCAGCCCCGACAGGGTTAGACTGTTTTTT,CASSPDRVRLFF
14,TRBV7-2,TRBJ2-1,-,-,TGTGCCAGCAGCTTAGGACTAGTCAAAGGTGAGCAGTTCTTC,CASSLGLVKGEQFF
11,TRBV12-3/TRBV12-4,TRBJ1-1,-,-,TGTGCCAGCACCCTAGGGGGTGAAGCTTTCTTT,CASTLGGEAFF
15,TRBV7-7,TRBJ2-7,TRBD1,few,TGTGCCAGCAGCGCGGGACAGGCCCACTCCTACGAGCAGTACTTC,CASSAGQAHSYEQYF
11,TRBV5-4,TRBJ2-2,-,few,TGTGCCAGCAGCTTGTCACAGGAGCTGTTTTTT,CASSLSQELFF
15,TRBV6-6,TRBJ2-5,-,-,TGTGCCAGCAGTTACTCGAGGGTGGCGCAAGAGACCCAGTACTTC,CASSYSRVAQETQYF
14,TRBV7-9,TRBJ1-2,-,many,TGTGCCAGCAGCTTAGAGATACAGGGTGGAGGCTACACCTTC,CASSLEIQGGGYTF
16,TRBV19,TRBJ1-2,TRBD1,-,TGTGCCAGTAACAGGGGGTCCGGGACCAATCCCTATGGCTACACCTTC,CASNRGSGTNPYGYTF
14,TRBV19,TRBJ2-7,TRBD2,-,TGTGCCAGTAGTTCAGGACTAGCAGACTACGAGCAGTACTTC,CASSSGLADYEQYF
15,TRBV7-8,TRBJ1-6,TRBD1,-,TGTGCCAGCACCGTTCAGGGGGAAGGTAGTTCACCCCTCCACTTT,CASTVQGEGSSPLHF
17,TRBV2,TRBJ1-5,TRBD1,once,TGTGCCAGCAGTGAGGGGACAGGGGGCCTTGGCAATCAGCCCCAGCATTTT,CASSEGTGGLGNQPQHF
14,TRBV10-3,TRBJ2-2,-,-,TGTGCCATCAGGAGGGACTTCAGCACCGGGGAGCTGTTTTTT,CAIRRDFSTGELFF
14,TRBV7-3,TRBJ2-3,-,-,TGTGCCAGCAGCCTCGGACAGCACACAGATACGCAGTATTTT,CASSLGQHTDTQYF
14,TRBV5-6,TRBJ1-6,TRBD1,-,TGTGCCAGCGATCGGACAGGGACCAATTCACCCCTCCACTTT,CASDRTGTNSPLHF
11,TRBV2,TRBJ1-2,-,-,TGTGCCAGCAGTCATAATGCGGGCTACACCTTC,CASSHNAGYTF
14,TRBV6-5,TRBJ1-1,-,-,TGTGCCAGCAGTTACGGGGGGATGAACACTGAAGCTTTCTTT,CASSYGGMNTEAFF
17,TRBV18,TRBJ1-3,-,-,TGTGCCAGCTCGCGATACAGGGAGAATTCCTCTGGAAACACCATATATTTT,CASSRYRENSSGNTIYF
11,TRBV4-2,TRBJ1-1,TRBD1,-,TGTGCCAGCAGCACAGGGGTTCTAGCTTTCTTT,CASSTGVLAFF
13,TRBV30,TRBJ2-7,-,-,TGTGCCTGGAGTGTAGTGGGGGGCTACGAGCAGTACTTC,CAWSVVGGYEQYF
16,TRBV6-6,TRBJ1-6,TRBD1,-,TGTGCCAGCAGTTACCAACACAGACAGGGAGAATCACCCCTCCACTTT,CASSYQHRQGESPLHF
12,TRBV6-5,TRBJ2-1,TRBD2,once,TGTGCCGCGGGACTAGCAGCTCGGGAGCAGTTCTTC,CAAGLAAREQFF
14,TRBV3-1/TRBV3-2,TRBJ2-3,-,-,TGTGCCAGCAGCCACAGGGGTAGCACAGATACGCAGTATTTT,CASSHRGSTDTQYF
13,TRBV4-3,TRBJ2-1,-,once,TGCGCCAGCAGCCAAGAGTTGGGGAGTGAGCAGTTCTTC,CASSQELGSEQFF
14,TRBV9,TRBJ2-7,TRBD2,-,TGTGCCAGCAGCCCCGGGGGGGAGGACTACGAGCAGTACTTC,CASSPGGEDYEQYF
13,TRBV9,TRBJ1-5,-,-,TGTGCCAGCAGCCCGTACGAGAATCAGCCCCAGCATTTT,CASSPYENQPQHF
18,TRBV18,TRBJ2-1,TRBD2,-,TGTGCCAGCTCACCATACCCCACGGGACTAGCGGGAATAAATGAGCAGTTCTTC,CASSPYPTGLAGINEQFF